These 9 T cell receptor beta chains originate from one sample sequenced in a study of OX40 agonist ivuxolimab in advanced cancers. Sequencing was performed with immunoSEQ multiplex PCR; in TCRdb, only in-frame clones are kept and a portion is missing. The repertoire holds about 73,000 clones, with around 84% as singletons. Sample: CD4+ or CD8+ T cells sorted from blood, taken in a trial of the OX40 agonist ivuxolimab. The receptor source for this set is an adult with an advanced solid tumor such as melanoma, head and neck, liver or kidney cancer.

V usage is TRBV19 and J usage is TRBJ1-4, with 7 bases matching TRBD1. J was trimmed by 10 bases and V by 1 base; bases with no gene match: 3. The germline V gene encodes CDR1 LNHDA and CDR2 SQIVND (reference sequence). The CDR3 extends over 13 amino acids. The DNA of the CDR3 is TGTGCCAGTAGTATAGGCGACAGGGCAAAACTGTTTTTT. This translates into CASSIGDRAKLFF. The full variable domain, rest sourced from reference TRBV19 and TRBJ1-4, is DGGITQSPKYLFRKEGQNVTLSCEQNLNHDAMYWYRQDPGQGLRLIYYSQIVNDFQKGDIAEGYSVSREKKESFPLTVTSAQKNPTAFYLCASSIGDRAKLFFGSGTQLSVL.

V is TRBV6-5 and J is TRBJ2-5, with unresolved D. The CDR3 sequence is 11 residues long. The germline V gene has CDR1 MNHEY and CDR2 SVGAGI. Trimming took 2 bases from V and 6 from J, leaving 4 bases between them. The CDR3 here is CASSYMQTQYF. The CDR3 DNA is TGTGCCAGCAGTTACATGCAGACCCAGTACTTC.

This chain connects TRBV19 to TRBJ1-5; the D gene is possibly TRBD1 (6 bases). Germline CDR1 and CDR2: LNHDA and SQIVND (reference sequence). There are 14 residues in the CDR3. V was cut by 6 bases and J by 4 bases, with 13 bases left in between. In DNA form, the CDR3 reads TGTGCCAGTAGCCGACAGGCCCGGAATCAGCCCCAGCATTTT. It encodes CASSRQARNQPQHF. The full variable domain, its missing parts supplied by reference TRBV19 and TRBJ1-5, is DGGITQSPKYLFRKEGQNVTLSCEQNLNHDAMYWYRQDPGQGLRLIYYSQIVNDFQKGDIAEGYSVSREKKESFPLTVTSAQKNPTAFYLCASSRQARNQPQHFGDGTRLSIL.

CDR3 region: CASSLSGTGTYEQYF. CDR3 DNA: TGTGCCAGTAGTTTATCCGGGACAGGGACCTACGAGCAGTACTTC. The chain uses TRBV19 and TRBJ2-7, with 9 bases fitting TRBD1. The CDR3 is 15 residues long. The V gene's germline CDR1 is LNHDA and CDR2 SQIVND (reference sequence). With V trimmed by 5 bases and J by 2 bases, 7 bases remained unmatched.

This clone was recorded only once. The rearrangement links TRBV6-4 to TRBJ1-1, with 7 bases fitting TRBD1. CDR1 and CDR2 (germline): MRHNA, SNTAGT. The CDR3 has 15 residues. V shed 5 bases and J 0 bases; nucleotides not matched to a gene: 6. For the CDR3, the DNA is TGTGCCAGCAGTCCTCAGGGACAGATGAACACTGAAGCTTTCTTT. Protein: CASSPQGQMNTEAFF.

The CDR3 is CASSWGQGGNTEAFF. The CDR3 nucleotides are TGTGCCAGCTCGTGGGGACAGGGTGGCAACACTGAAGCTTTCTTT. The chain combines TRBV6-5 with TRBJ1-1; 9 bases map to TRBD1. Germline CDR1 reads MNHEY; CDR2 reads SVGAGI. The CDR3 is 15 residues long. V dropped 8 bases and J dropped 2; count of bases not matched to a gene: 9.

This sequence joins TRBV27 and TRBJ1-3; no clear D gene. Germline CDR1 is MNHEY and CDR2 is SMNVEV (reference sequence). The germline V and J ends were trimmed by 8 bases and 4 bases, with 12 bases remaining between them. The CDR3 spans 13 residues. The CDR3 DNA is TGTGCCAGCGGATCCCGCCTAGGAAACACCATATATTTT. It yields the protein CASGSRLGNTIYF.

The chain uses TRBV11-2 and TRBJ2-3, with D perhaps matching TRBD1 (5 bases). Per the germline V gene, CDR1 is SGHAT and CDR2 is FQNNGV. V lost 5 bases to trimming and J lost 1 base, with 13 bases between them. The CDR3 runs 15 residues. The CDR3 DNA reads as TGTGCCAGCAGCCCCATGGGCAGGGGCACAGATACGCAGTATTTT. Translated: CASSPMGRGTDTQYF.

This chain joins TRBV29-1 and TRBJ2-2; 7 bases match TRBD1. This CDR3 is 15 amino acids long. J lost 5 bases, V lost 2 bases, and 8 bases had no gene match. Germline V CDR1 and CDR2: SQVTM, ANQGSEA. CDR3: CSVERATGRTGELFF. CDR3 DNA sequence: TGCAGCGTTGAACGGGCGACAGGGCGGACCGGGGAGCTGTTTTTT.